This TCR beta chain came from a study of T cells after yellow fever vaccination. The germline V gene has CDR1 SGHNT and CDR2 YYREEE (reference sequence). V lost 0 bases, J lost 8 bases, and 11 bases lay in between. CDR3 length equals 13 residues. Study outcomes and limitations: After the booster, around 95% of CD4 and just over 85% of CD8 primary-response clones were re-detected.

One entry per CDR3 protein, called by TCRdb with MiXCR from the 5' RACE reads. The repertoire holds fewer than 350,000 distinct CDR3 sequences, with roughly 8.7% as singletons. This clonotype was seen only a few times. Antigen: not known. The chain employs TRBV5-4 and TRBJ1-2; D is undetermined. This sequence originates from a man younger than 30 who received the YFV17D yellow fever vaccine. The sample in question was PBMCs, obtained on the day of the first yellow fever vaccination. The CDR3: CASSLGLKIGYTF. The DNA for the CDR3 is TGTGCCAGCAGCTTGGGATTAAAGATCGGCTACACCTTC. Looking up the rest from reference TRBV5-4 and TRBJ1-2 gives the full variable domain: ETGVTQSPTHLIKTRGQQVTLRCSSQSGHNTVSWYQQALGQGPQFIFQYYREEENGRGNFPPRFSGLQFPNYSSELNVNALELDDSALYLCASSLGLKIGYTFGSGTRLTVV.